The 14 T cell receptor beta chains below all came from one sample that was sequenced in a study of CXCR4 blockade with PD-1 therapy in pancreatic cancer. Repertoires were generated with immunoSEQ multiplex PCR, while TCRdb's copy carries only in-frame clones and drops some. The sample includes approximately 8,900 clones, around 50% of them seen just once. The specimen was tumor tissue. The source is a human donor with pancreatic ductal adenocarcinoma.

The chain combines TRBV5-1 with TRBJ1-2; possible D gene TRBD1, 6 bases. Germline V gives CDR1 SGHRS, CDR2 YFSETQ. V lost 1 base and J 8 bases, leaving 18 bases between the germline ends. CDR3 length equals 15 residues. CDR3 nucleotides: TGCGCCAGCAGCTTGATTGGACAGAGGGGTTGGGGCTACACCTTC. Its translation: CASSLIGQRGWGYTF.

This clone was detected a few times. The chain joins TRBV6-8 to TRBJ2-2; D gene uncertain. In germline, CDR1 is MNHGY, CDR2 SAAAGT. The CDR3 runs 16 residues. V was shortened by 2 bases and J by 4 bases, with 14 bases between the two germline ends. The CDR3: CASSYPGRRSTGELFF. In DNA, the CDR3 is TGTGCCAGCAGTTACCCTGGCAGACGCTCCACCGGGGAGCTGTTTTTT.

The CDR3 DNA follows: TGTGCCTGGGACAGGGGCCAGAACACTGAAGCTTTCTTT. Translating it yields CAWDRGQNTEAFF. V usage is TRBV30 and J usage is TRBJ1-1; 8 nucleotides agree with TRBD1. Germline loops: CDR1 GTSNPN, CDR2 SVGIG (reference sequence). CDR3 length: 13 amino acids. The V segment lost 5 bases and the J segment 1 base; nucleotides outside the gene matches: 3.

V is TRBV19 and J is TRBJ2-5, with a tentative D call TRBD2 (5 bases). Germline loops: CDR1 LNHDA, CDR2 SQIVND (reference sequence). The CDR3 covers 13 residues. V was pared by 3 bases and J by 4 bases, with 9 bases between. The CDR3 DNA reads TGTGCCAGTAGTATGGATCGGGGAGAGACCCAGTACTTC. It codes for CASSMDRGETQYF.

CDR3 nucleotide sequence: TGTGCCAGCTCACCACTAGTTCGGCCCTCTGGGGCCAACGTCCTGACTTTC. It specifies CASSPLVRPSGANVLTF. The V and J genes are TRBV18 and TRBJ2-6, with no clear D. V was pared by 1 base and J by 0 bases, with 10 bases between. CDR3 size: 17 residues. Germline V gives CDR1 KGHSH, CDR2 LQKENI.

This clone has just one count. DNA for the CDR3: TGTGCCAGCAGTTTCGACAGGGTGCGAATTGCGCAGTATTTT. This encodes CASSFDRVRIAQYF. The J gene is TRBJ2-3, the V gene TRBV28, with 7 bases matching TRBD1. The V gene end was trimmed by 3 bases and the J gene end by 10 bases; junction bases not matched to a gene: 10. Germline lookup yields CDR1 MDHEN and CDR2 SYDVKM. The CDR3 loop spans 14 amino acids.

This clone was observed a few times. The CDR3 spells CASSLRTGTSYEQYF. DNA for the CDR3: TGCGCCAGCAGCTTGCGGACAGGGACCTCCTACGAGCAGTACTTC. The chain combines TRBV5-1 with TRBJ2-7; 8 bases line up with TRBD1. With V trimmed by 1 base and J by 0 bases, 3 bases remained unmatched. The germline V gene has CDR1 SGHRS and CDR2 YFSETQ. The CDR3 spans 15 residues. The full variable domain, with the rest looked up from reference TRBV5-1 and TRBJ2-7, is KAGVTQTPRYLIKTRGQQVTLSCSPISGHRSVSWYQQTPGQGLQFLFEYFSETQRNKGNFPGRFSGRQFSNSRSEMNVSTLELGDSALYLCASSLRTGTSYEQYFGPGTRLTVT.

This clone appeared a single time. The J gene is TRBJ2-1, the V gene TRBV5-1; D not certain. The CDR3 is 16 residues long. The germline V and J ends were trimmed by 0 bases and 0 bases, with 10 bases remaining between them. Germline lookup yields CDR1 SGHRS and CDR2 YFSETQ. The CDR3 here is CASSLDRTSSYNEQFF. The CDR3 bases are TGCGCCAGCAGCTTGGATAGAACGAGCTCCTACAATGAGCAGTTCTTC.

In this sample, this clone turned up once. V gene TRBV5-1 combines with J gene TRBJ2-2, with 11 bases matching TRBD2. V lost 4 bases and J lost 8; bases outside the gene matches: 10. The CDR3 is made up of 16 amino acids. Germline CDR1 is SGHRS and CDR2 is YFSETQ. The CDR3 spells CASSRGGTSGVGELFF. The CDR3 DNA reads as TGCGCCAGCAGCCGCGGCGGGACTAGCGGCGTGGGGGAGCTGTTTTTT.

The chain combines TRBV9 with TRBJ2-1; 8 bases are shared with TRBD1. The CDR3 spans 13 residues. Germline V gene data show CDR1 as SGDLS and CDR2 as YYNGEE. V was clipped by 3 bases and J by 6 bases; unmatched bases: 2. CDR3 in DNA: TGTGCCAGCAGCGGGACAGGGATCAATGAGCAGTTCTTC. It codes for CASSGTGINEQFF.

The genes are TRBV6-7 and TRBJ2-1, with 12 bases matching TRBD2. TRBV6-7 is assigned to the ORF class and has an uncertain function. The CDR3 contains 14 residues. V shed 7 bases, J shed 6 bases, and the junction held 4 bases outside the gene matches. CDR3 sequence reads: CASKPSGGANEQFF. The CDR3 nucleotides are TGTGCCAGCAAACCTAGCGGGGGGGCCAATGAGCAGTTCTTC.

The rearrangement uses TRBV30 and TRBJ2-5; tentatively, D is TRBD1 (6 bases). The CDR3 spans 12 residues. V was cut by 3 bases and J by 3 bases, with 8 bases left in between. The germline V gene encodes CDR1 GTSNPN and CDR2 SVGIG (reference sequence). CDR3 residues: CAWRKGEETQYF. CDR3 coding DNA: TGTGCCTGGAGGAAGGGGGAAGAGACCCAGTACTTC.

The sample holds a few counts of this clone. This rearrangement joins TRBV29-1 to TRBJ1-3; D is ambiguous. Trimming took off 7 bases at V and 0 bases at J, with 10 bases between the two ends. CDR3 length: 13 residues. The V gene's germline CDR1 is SQVTM and CDR2 ANQGSEA. The CDR3 DNA reads as TGCAGCGCTGGGGTCTCCTCTGGAAACACCATATATTTT. Translating it yields CSAGVSSGNTIYF. The whole variable domain, remainder taken from reference TRBV29-1 and TRBJ1-3, is SAVISQKPSRDICQRGTSLTIQCQVDSQVTMMFWYRQQPGQSLTLIATANQGSEATYESGFVIDKFPISRPNLTFSTLTVSNMSPEDSSIYLCSAGVSSGNTIYFGEGSWLTVV.

The CDR3 loop is CASSPPIGEETQYF. The CDR3 nucleotides are TGTGCCAGCTCACCACCCATTGGGGAAGAGACCCAGTACTTC. The chain recombines TRBV18 with TRBJ2-5; no firm D call. Germline V gene lookup returns CDR1 KGHSH and CDR2 LQKENI. V lost 0 bases to trimming and J lost 3 bases, with 8 bases between them. The length of the CDR3 is 14 residues.